The 10 T cell receptor beta chains given below trace back to one sample, sequenced in a study of blood T cell repertoires in COVID-19. Here immunoSEQ multiplex PCR was the method, and the copy in TCRdb shows in-frame clones only, minus some. This sample has a few hundred thousand clones; around 83% occur once, and the top ten carry approximately 5.4%. The specimen sequenced was PBMCs or T cells enriched from blood (not recorded which). Receptors were obtained from a woman in her fifties or sixties who had recovered from COVID-19.

The chain couples TRBV3-1 (or the pseudogene TRBV3-2) to TRBJ1-6; possible D gene TRBD1, 5 bases. Germline assignment: CDR1 LGHDT and CDR2 YNNKEL (reference sequence). V was shortened by 4 bases and J by 6 bases, with 13 bases between the two germline ends. There are 15 residues in the CDR3. For the CDR3, the DNA is TGTGCCAGCAGCCGATTAGGGGATCGTAATTCACCCCTCCACTTT. Amino acids: CASSRLGDRNSPLHF.

The chain uses TRBV3-1 (or the pseudogene TRBV3-2) and TRBJ1-1; 9 nucleotides line up with TRBD1. Germline V lookup: CDR1 LGHDT, CDR2 YNNKEL (reference sequence). V lost 5 bases to trimming and J lost 5 bases; unmatched junction nucleotides: 6. The length of the CDR3 is 14 residues. The CDR3 coding sequence is TGTGCCAGCAGCTCCGGGACAGGGAGGACTGAAGCTTTCTTT. Amino acid sequence: CASSSGTGRTEAFF.

With respect to this clone: The sample has other DNA sequences that encode this CDR3 too. The rearrangement uses TRBV5-1 and TRBJ2-7; TRBD1 matches at 11 bases. Germline V gives CDR1 SGHRS, CDR2 YFSETQ. Trimming cost V 3 bases and J 5 bases; bases outside gene matches: 4. The CDR3 contains 14 residues. The CDR3 region is CASSSGQGEHEQYF. The CDR3 DNA reads TGCGCCAGCAGCTCGGGACAGGGGGAGCACGAGCAGTACTTC.

The V gene is TRBV7-9, the J gene TRBJ1-4; no reliable D call. The germline gives CDR1 SEHNR, CDR2 FQNEAQ (reference sequence). The V gene lost 5 bases and the J gene lost 7 bases, with 17 bases spanning the gap. The CDR3 is 15 residues long. As DNA, the CDR3 is TGTGCCAGCAGCCTCGACGGGTTGGTAGGTGAAAAACTGTTTTTT. Protein sequence: CASSLDGLVGEKLFF.

This clone was seen more than once but under ten times. The chain is built from TRBV5-6 and TRBJ1-2; D unresolved. CDR3 length equals 14 residues. The germline gives CDR1 SGHDT, CDR2 YYEEEE. Trimming took off 0 bases at V and 3 bases at J, with 9 bases between the two ends. As DNA, the CDR3 is TGTGCCAGCAGCTTGGGACGGGTGGACTATGGCTACACCTTC. This sequence encodes CASSLGRVDYGYTF. Based on the CDR3 plus reference TRBV5-6 and TRBJ1-2, the full variable domain is DAGVTQSPTHLIKTRGQQVTLRCSPKSGHDTVSWYQQALGQGPQFIFQYYEEEERQRGNFPDRFSGHQFPNYSSELNVNALLLGDSALYLCASSLGRVDYGYTFGSGTRLTVV.

This chain uses TRBV12-3 or TRBV12-4 with TRBJ1-1; the D gene is possibly TRBD1 (6 bases). Trimming pared 7 bases from V and 8 bases from J, leaving 14 bases between. The CDR3 consists of 12 residues. As DNA, the CDR3 is TGTGCCAGCACCTGGGACAAAATAGAAGCTTTCTTT. This codes for CASTWDKIEAFF.

The chain has TRBV19 and TRBJ2-3; 9 bases line up with TRBD2. The CDR3 length is 19 residues. Germline-derived CDR1 and CDR2 are LNHDA and SQIVND (reference sequence). The V and J ends lost 4 bases and 1 base, in that order; junction bases with no gene match: 15. CDR3 DNA sequence: TGTGCCAGTAGTACCTCGACTAGCGGCTTTACGGTGGGCACAGATACGCAGTATTTT. Its protein is CASSTSTSGFTVGTDTQYF.

The J gene is TRBJ1-2, the V gene TRBV6-5; possibly TRBD1 for D (6 bases). Trimming stripped 4 bases from V and 8 bases from J, with 17 bases between. Germline values: CDR1 MNHEY, CDR2 SVGAGI. This CDR3 contains 14 residues. Here the CDR3 DNA reads TGTGCCAGCAGTTTCAACAGGGTCCTGGAGGGCTACACCTTC. The encoded protein is CASSFNRVLEGYTF.

J is TRBJ2-2 and V is TRBV5-1, with D possibly matching TRBD2 (6 bases). CDR3 length: 16 amino acids. The germline V gene encodes CDR1 SGHRS and CDR2 YFSETQ. V gave up 3 bases and J gave up 2 bases, with 14 bases separating them. The CDR3 DNA follows: TGCGCCAGCAGCTGGACCGGGGGAAGAAACACCGGGGAGCTGTTTTTT. This translates into CASSWTGGRNTGELFF.

The rearrangement links TRBV14 to TRBJ1-1; 11 bases align to TRBD1. Losses at the gene ends were 5 bases for V and 3 bases for J; bases not matched to a gene: 11. Germline CDR1 reads SGHDN; CDR2 reads FVKESK. The CDR3 runs to 17 residues. The CDR3: CASSGGQGASGYTEAFF. The CDR3 DNA is TGTGCCAGCAGCGGCGGACAGGGGGCTTCAGGGTACACTGAAGCTTTCTTT.